The 26 T cell receptor beta chains presented below share a single source sample, sequenced in a study of blood T cells in healthy people across ages. Primed by a sample-barcoded 5' primer and a J-beta primer mix, a second PCR proceeded for 7 to 11 cycles. A single record per CDR3 protein comes from TCRdb applying MiXCR to the 5' RACE reads. Of roughly 560,000 distinct CDR3 sequences detected, 24% appear once; the ten largest clones hold 7.5% to 9%. These data also formed part of another study, on T cells of mothers and their children.

Sequenced sample: blood. The receptors stem from a boy under 18 in good health.

The V gene is TRBV4-3, the J gene TRBJ2-1; 7 bases are a match to TRBD1. Germline values: CDR1 LGHNA, CDR2 YSLEER. The CDR3 contains 17 residues. With V trimmed by 0 bases and J by 4 bases, 9 bases remained unmatched. CDR3 sequence: CASSQDSGQAIYNEQFF. Here the CDR3 DNA reads TGCGCCAGCAGCCAAGATTCCGGACAGGCAATTTACAATGAGCAGTTCTTC.

The V gene is TRBV20-1, the J gene TRBJ2-1; D ambiguous. V was pared by 6 bases and J by 5 bases, with 14 bases between. The germline CDR1 and CDR2 sequences are DFQATT and SNEGSKA (reference sequence). The CDR3 runs to 13 residues. The CDR3 is CSATPDGNNEQFF. CDR3 coding DNA: TGCAGTGCCACCCCGGACGGAAACAATGAGCAGTTCTTC.

The genes are TRBV4-1 and TRBJ2-5, with a weak D call TRBD2 (6 bases). The J call may be mistaken, given a closer DNA end match to TRBJ2-7. Germline V gene lookup returns CDR1 MGHRA and CDR2 YSYEKL. This CDR3 is built from 14 residues. The CDR3 nucleotides are TGCGCCAGCAGCCAAGTTGGAGGGACCTACGAGCAGTACTTC. It specifies CASSQVGGTYEQYF.

V is TRBV5-1 and J is TRBJ2-5, with TRBD1 identical over 10 bases. Trimming removed 6 bases from V and 3 bases from J; junction bases left unmatched: 8. CDR3 size: 15 residues. Germline V gives CDR1 SGHRS, CDR2 YFSETQ. CDR3 bases: TGCGCCAGCACAGACAGGGGGCGCGGAAAAGAGACCCAGTACTTC. Translation gives CASTDRGRGKETQYF.

The gene calls are TRBV12-3 or TRBV12-4 and TRBJ2-2; possible D gene TRBD2, 6 bases. Trimming removed 7 bases at V and 6 bases at J, with 15 bases between. The CDR3 totals 14 residues. The CDR3 loop is CASTPGLNSGELFF. CDR3 DNA: TGTGCCAGCACCCCGGGACTTAACTCCGGGGAGCTGTTTTTT.

The V and J genes are TRBV7-9 and TRBJ2-1; 11 bases agree with TRBD2. The germline V gene encodes CDR1 SEHNR and CDR2 FQNEAQ (reference sequence). The CDR3 runs 16 residues. The ends lost 4 bases at V and 2 bases at J; junction bases unmatched: 4. The CDR3 DNA follows: TGTGCCAGCAGCTCCTATAGCGGGAGGGCCTACAATGAGCAGTTCTTC. Protein: CASSSYSGRAYNEQFF.

Written as DNA, the CDR3 is TGCGCCAGCAGCTTGGAAGGGACACCCCAGGGAAACTATGGCTACACCTTC. Translated: CASSLEGTPQGNYGYTF. The rearrangement links TRBV5-1 to TRBJ1-2; weak D call: TRBD1 (6 bases). CDR1 and CDR2 from the germline V gene are SGHRS and YFSETQ. The CDR3 contains 17 residues. The ends were cut back, 0 bases at V and 2 bases at J, with 17 bases in the middle.

V and J are TRBV20-1 and TRBJ1-1; unclear D gene. The V and J ends lost 8 bases and 4 bases respectively, with 17 bases between them. The V gene's germline CDR1 is DFQATT and CDR2 SNEGSKA (reference sequence). CDR3 size: 13 residues. CDR3 in amino acids: CSLFGVGGTEAFF. In DNA form, the CDR3 reads TGCAGTTTGTTCGGGGTCGGTGGCACTGAAGCTTTCTTT.

This clonotype was counted a few times. The chain is built from TRBV20-1 and TRBJ2-5; the D call may be TRBD1 or TRBD2 (5 bases each). This CDR3 is built from 13 residues. Trimming took off 5 bases at V and 1 base at J, with 11 bases between the two ends. The germline V gene encodes CDR1 DFQATT and CDR2 SNEGSKA (reference sequence). The CDR3 region has the DNA TGCAGTGCTGCCTCGGGGCTCCAAGAGACCCAGTACTTC. It is translated as CSAASGLQETQYF.

This clonotype was seen more than once but under ten times. This rearrangement joins TRBV4-3 to TRBJ2-3; 7 positions match TRBD2. The length of the CDR3 is 16 residues. Germline V lookup: CDR1 LGHNA, CDR2 YSLEER. J gave up 0 bases and V 0 bases, and 3 bases lay outside the gene matches. CDR3 amino acids: CASSQDGGGSTDTQYF. In DNA, the CDR3 is TGCGCCAGCAGCCAAGACGGCGGGGGAAGCACAGATACGCAGTATTTT.

In its sample, this clonotype was seen a few times. V and J are TRBV3-1 and TRBJ2-1; TRBD2 might be the D (6 bases). There are 17 residues in the CDR3. CDR1 and CDR2 from the germline V gene are LGHDT and YNNKEL (reference sequence). The germline V and J ends were trimmed by 0 bases and 4 bases, with 16 bases remaining between them. CDR3 protein: CASSQDLILASYNEQFF. As DNA, the CDR3 is TGTGCCAGCAGCCAAGATCTGATACTAGCCTCTTACAATGAGCAGTTCTTC.

This clonotype was detected only a few times. V usage is TRBV30 and J usage is TRBJ1-4; 11 nucleotides line up with TRBD1. The junction had 7 bases not matched to a gene; V was cut back by 8 bases and J by 8 bases. Germline V lookup: CDR1 GTSNPN, CDR2 SVGIG (reference sequence). The CDR3 sequence is 13 residues long. The CDR3 DNA sequence: TGTGCCGGAAGCCGGGACAGGGGGGAAAAACTGTTTTTT. Translating gives CAGSRDRGEKLFF.

The chain recombines TRBV2 with TRBJ1-1; TRBD1 might be the D (6 bases). V lost 8 bases and J lost 3, with 13 bases in between. The CDR3 runs to 13 residues. Germline CDR1 SNHLY, CDR2 FYNNEI. The CDR3 DNA is TGTGCCAGCGCGGGACAAGCGGACACTGAAGCTTTCTTT. Its protein is CASAGQADTEAFF.

This clonotype has a handful of counts. This chain joins TRBV27 and TRBJ2-4, with D hard to call. The CDR3 runs 14 residues. Germline CDR1 and CDR2: MNHEY and SMNVEV (reference sequence). V shed 2 bases and J shed 1 base, with 6 bases lying between them. CDR3 in DNA: TGTGCCAGCAGTTTAGGCTGGGCCAAAAACATTCAGTACTTC. The encoded protein is CASSLGWAKNIQYF.

This clonotype was seen only a few times. This chain links TRBV3-1 with TRBJ2-1, with D unclear. Germline CDR1 and CDR2: LGHDT and YNNKEL (reference sequence). The CDR3 contains 15 residues. The V and J ends lost 3 bases and 6 bases respectively, with 15 bases between them. The CDR3 sequence: CASSHVSIRANEQFF. For the CDR3, the DNA is TGTGCCAGCAGCCACGTCTCTATAAGGGCCAATGAGCAGTTCTTC.

This clonotype was recorded many times. The germline gene is not matched at one end of the junction; a read error may be the cause. This chain joins TRBV5-1 and TRBJ2-5; perhaps D is TRBD1 or TRBD2 (6 bases each). Per the germline V gene, CDR1 is SGHRS and CDR2 is YFSETQ. The CDR3 sequence is 13 residues long. Here the CDR3 reads CASSLGGLETQYF. The CDR3, as DNA: TGTGCCAGCAGCTTAGGGGGGCTGGAGACCCAGTACTTC.

The chain is built from TRBV7-3 and TRBJ2-2; D not certain. This CDR3 contains 11 residues. Trimming stripped 5 bases from V and 8 bases from J, with 6 bases between. Germline CDR1 is SGHTA and CDR2 is FQGTGA. The DNA for the CDR3 is TGTGCCAGCAGCGCTCAAGGGGAGCTGTTTTTT. It is translated as CASSAQGELFF.

In the case of this clonotype: At one end the junction does not follow the germline gene, possibly because of a read error. The chain recombines TRBV28 with TRBJ2-5; 7 nucleotides agree with TRBD1. The CDR3 totals 13 residues. The germline CDR1 and CDR2 sequences are MDHEN and SYDVKM. CDR3 bases: TGTACCAGCAGGACCACAGGGGTCAAGACCCAGTACTTC. This codes for CTSRTTGVKTQYF.

Note on this clonotype: One end of the junction does not line up with germline, which may come from a read error. V is TRBV5-1 and J is TRBJ1-4, with 7 positions matching TRBD1. Germline loops: CDR1 SGHRS, CDR2 YFSETQ. CDR3 size: 14 residues. The CDR3 spells CAISLDRVAEKLFF. The CDR3 bases are TGCGCCATCAGCTTAGACAGGGTTGCTGAAAAACTGTTTTTT.

V and J are TRBV4-1 and TRBJ1-2; D uncertain. There are 14 residues in the CDR3. The germline gives CDR1 MGHRA, CDR2 YSYEKL. V was cut by 1 base and J by 5 bases, with 11 bases left in between. CDR3 residues: CASSQGEEGYGYTF. DNA of the CDR3: TGCGCCAGCAGCCAAGGGGAGGAAGGTTATGGCTACACCTTC.

This clonotype was observed a handful of times. This rearrangement joins TRBV27 to TRBJ1-2; the D gene is possibly TRBD1 (5 bases). CDR3 size: 13 residues. The germline V gene has CDR1 MNHEY and CDR2 SMNVEV (reference sequence). The CDR3 spells CACSRAANYGYTF. CDR3 DNA sequence: TGTGCTTGCAGCAGGGCCGCTAACTATGGCTACACCTTC.

CDR3 nucleotide sequence: TGCAGTGCTAGACGGGAGAGTTACAATGAGCAGTTCTTC. This encodes CSARRESYNEQFF. The chain couples TRBV20-1 to TRBJ2-1; TRBD2 is a possible D gene (6 bases). Germline CDR1 DFQATT, CDR2 SNEGSKA (reference sequence). Trimming took off 2 bases at V and 4 bases at J, with 9 bases between the two ends. The CDR3 runs to 13 residues.

The chain couples TRBV6-5 to TRBJ1-1; D call uncertain. CDR1 and CDR2 from the germline V gene are MNHEY and SVGAGI. The germline V and J ends were trimmed by 2 bases and 4 bases, with 8 bases remaining between them. The CDR3 length is 13 residues. The CDR3, as DNA: TGTGCCAGCAGTTACATGGGGTCCACTGAAGCTTTCTTT. Translation: CASSYMGSTEAFF.

This clonotype was seen repeatedly, ten times or more. The J gene is TRBJ1-6, the V gene TRBV28; TRBD1 might be the D (5 bases). Germline CDR1 is MDHEN and CDR2 is SYDVKM. The V end lost 5 bases, the J end lost 6 bases, and 11 bases lay between the germline ends. The CDR3 consists of 14 residues. The CDR3 DNA reads as TGTGCCAGCAGTGCCATAGGGGCTAATTCACCCCTCCACTTT. It translates to CASSAIGANSPLHF.

The J gene is TRBJ2-5, the V gene TRBV24-1; no clear D gene. CDR1 is KGHDR and CDR2 is SFDVKD in the germline V gene. V dropped 1 base and J dropped 5 bases, with 7 bases sitting between them. The CDR3 is 13 residues long. CDR3: CATSDFVGETQYF. DNA of the CDR3: TGTGCCACCAGTGATTTCGTAGGCGAGACCCAGTACTTC.

This clonotype has just a few counts. The gene calls are TRBV28 and TRBJ1-5; a weak D match, TRBD1 (5 bases). V was clipped by 5 bases and J by 2 bases, with 10 bases between them. There are 14 residues in the CDR3. Germline V gene sequence: CDR1 MDHEN, CDR2 SYDVKM. DNA of the CDR3: TGTGCCAGCAGTCCCGGACACGGCAATCAGCCCCAGCATTTT. Encoded protein: CASSPGHGNQPQHF.